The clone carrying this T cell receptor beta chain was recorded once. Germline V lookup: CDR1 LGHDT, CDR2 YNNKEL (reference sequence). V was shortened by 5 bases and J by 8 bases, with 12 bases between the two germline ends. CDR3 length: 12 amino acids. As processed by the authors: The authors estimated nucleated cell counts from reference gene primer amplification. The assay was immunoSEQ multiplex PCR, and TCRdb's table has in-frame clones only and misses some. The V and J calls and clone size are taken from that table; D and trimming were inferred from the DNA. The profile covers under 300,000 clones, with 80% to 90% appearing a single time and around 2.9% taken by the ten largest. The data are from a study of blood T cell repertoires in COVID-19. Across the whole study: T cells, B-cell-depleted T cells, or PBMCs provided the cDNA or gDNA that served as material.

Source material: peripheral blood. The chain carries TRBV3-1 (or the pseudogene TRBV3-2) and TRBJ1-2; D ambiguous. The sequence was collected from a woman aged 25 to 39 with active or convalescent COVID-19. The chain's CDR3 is CASSATAKGYTF. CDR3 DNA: TGTGCCAGCAGCGCCACAGCTAAGGGCTACACCTTC.